These 8 T cell receptor beta chains were sequenced from one sample in a study of Ad26.COV2.S vaccination and SARS-CoV-2 variants. This sample's treatment: some 20 received Ad26.COV2.S at low or high dose, single or two shots; about 5 received placebo; per-sample allocation not given. Sampling was done on day 63 after the first vaccine or placebo injection. The protocol was immunoSEQ multiplex PCR, while the TCRdb copy is restricted to in-frame clones and leaves out a portion. This table holds about 440,000 clones, 90% found once. The sequences come from peripheral blood, collected in a trial of Ad26.COV2.S vaccine versus placebo. The receptors come from a person aged 18 to 65 who received the Ad26.COV2.S COVID-19 vaccine or a placebo.

V gene TRBV7-6 combines with J gene TRBJ2-5; 7 bases are shared with TRBD2. Trimming cost V 1 base and J 4 bases; bases outside gene matches: 6. CDR3 length: 15 amino acids. CDR1 is SGHVS, CDR2 FNYEAQ, per germline. Here the CDR3 reads CASSLGGGRAETQYF. The DNA for the CDR3 is TGTGCCAGCAGCTTAGGGGGCGGGAGAGCAGAGACCCAGTACTTC.

The sample holds one count of this clone. The CDR3 region is CSVGQGEAWTGELFF. CDR3 coding DNA: TGCAGCGTTGGACAGGGGGAGGCTTGGACCGGGGAGCTGTTTTTT. The chain recombines TRBV29-1 with TRBJ2-2; 9 bases match TRBD1. This CDR3 has 15 residues. Trimming at V came to 4 bases and at J to 5 bases, leaving 8 bases not matched to a gene. The germline CDR1 and CDR2 sequences are SQVTM and ANQGSEA.

This clone was detected only once. The genes are TRBV27 and TRBJ2-7, with D hard to call. V gave up 3 bases and J gave up 3 bases, with 15 bases separating them. The CDR3 has 15 residues. Germline lookup yields CDR1 MNHEY and CDR2 SMNVEV (reference sequence). The CDR3 spells CASSLEFGLGYEQYF. CDR3 coding DNA: TGTGCCAGCAGTTTGGAATTCGGGTTAGGCTACGAGCAGTACTTC.

V and J are TRBV4-1 and TRBJ2-7, with D tentatively TRBD1 (6 bases). V shed 4 bases and J shed 4 bases, with 14 bases lying between them. Germline V gene data show CDR1 as MGHRA and CDR2 as YSYEKL. The CDR3 has 14 amino acids. The CDR3 DNA follows: TGCGCCAGCAGCCCATCCCAGGGGCCGTACGAGCAGTACTTC. It yields the protein CASSPSQGPYEQYF.

The CDR3 bases are TGCACCCGAACTGAGCAGTTCTTC. Residues: CTRTEQFF. The chain recombines TRBV20-1 with TRBJ2-1; D remains unclear. The CDR3 covers 8 residues. CDR1 and CDR2 (germline): DFQATT, SNEGSKA (reference sequence).

The V and J genes are TRBV29-1 and TRBJ2-1; D may be TRBD1 (6 bases). The germline gives CDR1 SQVTM, CDR2 ANQGSEA. V was shortened by 4 bases and J by 2 bases, with 12 bases between the two germline ends. This CDR3 spans 14 amino acids. As DNA, the CDR3 is TGCAGCGTTGCTCGGGACACCCCCTACAATGAGCAGTTCTTC. It codes for CSVARDTPYNEQFF.

The V gene is TRBV13, the J gene TRBJ2-7, with D maybe TRBD1 (6 bases). Between the trimmed V and J ends, which lost 5 bases and 5 bases, there was a span of 13 bases. CDR1 is PRHDT, CDR2 FYEKMQ, per germline (reference sequence). There are 13 residues in the CDR3. The DNA of the CDR3 is TGTGCCAGCAGCCCCCGTACAGGGAACGAGCAGTACTTC. Its translation is CASSPRTGNEQYF.

V gene TRBV7-2 combines with J gene TRBJ2-7; D may be TRBD2 (5 bases). The V end lost 5 bases, the J end lost 3 bases, and 17 bases lay between the germline ends. The CDR3 is 15 residues long. Germline lookup yields CDR1 SGHTA and CDR2 FQGNSA. Here the CDR3 DNA reads TGTGCCAGCAGCCTCCCCGGACTCAATAACTACGAGCAGTACTTC. It is translated as CASSLPGLNNYEQYF.